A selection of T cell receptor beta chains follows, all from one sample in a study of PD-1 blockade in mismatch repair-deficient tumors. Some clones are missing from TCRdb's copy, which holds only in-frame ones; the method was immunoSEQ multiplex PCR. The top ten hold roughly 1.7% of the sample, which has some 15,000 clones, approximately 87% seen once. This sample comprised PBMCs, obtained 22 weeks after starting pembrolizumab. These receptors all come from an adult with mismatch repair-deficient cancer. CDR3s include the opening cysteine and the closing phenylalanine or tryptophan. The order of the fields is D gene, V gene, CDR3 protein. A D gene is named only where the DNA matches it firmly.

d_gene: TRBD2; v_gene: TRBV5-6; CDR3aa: CASSSLAGVVETQYF
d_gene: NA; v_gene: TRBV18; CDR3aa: CASSPPDQYTRGNLAKNIQYF
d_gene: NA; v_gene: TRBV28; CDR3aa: CASSLGGLGNTEAFF
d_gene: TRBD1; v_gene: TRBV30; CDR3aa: CAWSGGTGPYGYTF
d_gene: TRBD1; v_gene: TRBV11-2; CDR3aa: CASSLDPNRGAGELFF
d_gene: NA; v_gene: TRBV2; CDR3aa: CASSDGGVNIQYF
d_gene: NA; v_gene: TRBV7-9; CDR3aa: CASSPGEKLFF
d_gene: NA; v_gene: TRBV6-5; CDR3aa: CASSSVRGYTF
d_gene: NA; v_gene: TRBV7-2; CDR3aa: CASSLVAYTNTGELFF
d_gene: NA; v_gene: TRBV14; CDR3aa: CASSLSRTGEQFF
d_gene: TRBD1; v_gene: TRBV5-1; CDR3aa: CASSQGSGTEPNQPQHF
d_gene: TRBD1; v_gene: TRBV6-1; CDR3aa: CAILPGQYYQETQYF
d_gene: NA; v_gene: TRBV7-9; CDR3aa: CASSPTVSYNEQFF
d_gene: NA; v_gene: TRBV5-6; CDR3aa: CASRQLEGSYNSPLHF
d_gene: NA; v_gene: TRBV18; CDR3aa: CASSPLQGRRTTGELFF
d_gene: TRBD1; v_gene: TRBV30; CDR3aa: CAGSKRGQPFNEKLFF
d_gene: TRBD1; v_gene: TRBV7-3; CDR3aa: CASSLGGQGEKQYF
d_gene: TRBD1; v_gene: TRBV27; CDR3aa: CASSSPGTGAHEQYF
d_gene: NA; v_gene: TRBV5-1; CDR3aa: CASSTPQATTTDTQYF
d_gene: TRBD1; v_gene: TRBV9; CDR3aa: CASSPRTGAYEQYF
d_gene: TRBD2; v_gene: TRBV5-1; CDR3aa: CASSFSRLAGVTEQFF
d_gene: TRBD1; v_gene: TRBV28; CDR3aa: CASRVGGQGGYGYTF
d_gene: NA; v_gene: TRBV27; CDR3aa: CASKPVEFGGGEQFF
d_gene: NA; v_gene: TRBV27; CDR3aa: CASSPLGEETQYF
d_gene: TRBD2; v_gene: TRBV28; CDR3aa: CASSQGLAGYAGANVLTF
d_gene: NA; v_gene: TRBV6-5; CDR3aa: CASRAPYNEQFF
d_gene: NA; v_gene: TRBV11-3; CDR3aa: CASSLGGPYNEQFF
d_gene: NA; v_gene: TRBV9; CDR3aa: CASSPHGEYNEQFF
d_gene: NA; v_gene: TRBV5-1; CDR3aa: CASSLEGGWGQPQHF
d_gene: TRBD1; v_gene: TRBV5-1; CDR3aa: CASSLNPGGLGAFF
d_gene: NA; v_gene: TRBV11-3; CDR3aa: CASRSRDTYGYTF
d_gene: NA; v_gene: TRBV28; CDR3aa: CASSFLARISTDTQYF
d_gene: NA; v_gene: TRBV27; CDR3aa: CASSYLAYNEQFF
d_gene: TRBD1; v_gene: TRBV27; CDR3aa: CASSPPTGGVKRRGTEAFF
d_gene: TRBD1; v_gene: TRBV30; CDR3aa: CAWSTTKPLGPTGTGYRGEQFF
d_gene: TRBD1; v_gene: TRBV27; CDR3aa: CASRSGTGGEKLFF
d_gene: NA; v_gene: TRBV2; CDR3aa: CASSFYPTAGEVDTEAFF
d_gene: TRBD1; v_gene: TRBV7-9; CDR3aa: CASSPGDRENTEAFF
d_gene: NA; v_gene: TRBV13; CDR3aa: CASSFLTVTDTQYF
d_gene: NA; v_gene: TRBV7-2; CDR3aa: CASSFGRGSNQPQHF